One sample yielded the 5 T cell receptor beta chains listed below, sequenced in a study of shared clonotypes between healthy human individuals. Assay: immunoSEQ multiplex PCR; the TCRdb copy retains only in-frame clones and omits some. The sample yields some 2 million clones, approximately 94% seen once. CD45RO-negative cells were positively selected for CCR7, leaving out terminally differentiated effector memory CD45RA+ cells. Sequenced input: naive CD8+ T cells sorted from blood. These receptors were collected from a man between 18 and 29 years old in good health.

Details on this clone: This sample includes further DNA sequences coding for the same CDR3. This chain joins TRBV7-9 and TRBJ2-7; D gene uncertain. The V end was cut by 5 bases, the J end by 0 bases, with 11 bases between. This CDR3 region has 14 residues. The germline CDR1 and CDR2 sequences are SEHNR and FQNEAQ (reference sequence). CDR3 in amino acids: CASSDSASSYEQYF. CDR3 nucleotide sequence: TGTGCCAGCAGCGATAGTGCTAGCTCCTACGAGCAGTACTTC.

Concerning this clone itself: Other DNA sequences from this sample encode an identical CDR3 as well. The chain couples TRBV6-5 to TRBJ2-7, with 7 bases that match TRBD2. The CDR3 is 15 amino acids. Per the germline V gene, CDR1 is MNHEY and CDR2 is SVGAGI. V lost 2 bases to trimming and J lost 0 bases; unmatched junction nucleotides: 4. CDR3 sequence (DNA): TGTGCCAGCAGTTACAGCGGGGAAAGCTCCTACGAGCAGTACTTC. Amino acid sequence: CASSYSGESSYEQYF.

The chain employs TRBV29-1 and TRBJ2-3, with D unclear. Germline V gives CDR1 SQVTM, CDR2 ANQGSEA. Trimming left V 5 bases short and J 0 bases short, with 12 bases between. The CDR3 is 14 residues long. The CDR3 sequence is CSVLAVSSTDTQYF. CDR3 in DNA: TGCAGCGTTCTCGCGGTTTCTAGCACAGATACGCAGTATTTT.

V gene TRBV30 combines with J gene TRBJ2-5; no clear D. In germline, CDR1 is GTSNPN, CDR2 SVGIG (reference sequence). The CDR3 spans 15 residues. V was shortened by 1 base and J by 0 bases, with 12 bases between the two germline ends. CDR3 nucleotides: TGTGCCTGGAGTGCCACACGGACGGACCAAGAGACCCAGTACTTC. It specifies CAWSATRTDQETQYF.

The CDR3 loop is CASSLGGEYNEQFF. CDR3 in DNA: TGTGCCAGCAGCTTGGGGGGTGAATACAATGAGCAGTTCTTC. The V gene is TRBV5-4, the J gene TRBJ2-1; no reliable D call. Germline V gene sequence: CDR1 SGHNT, CDR2 YYREEE (reference sequence). The CDR3 covers 14 residues. The V and J ends lost 0 bases and 4 bases respectively, with 8 bases between them.